These T cell receptor beta chains were read from a single sample in a study of T cells in Graves' hyperthyroidism and ophthalmopathy. A single record per CDR3 protein comes from TCRdb applying MiXCR to the multiplex PCR reads. The data show 250,000 to 400,000 distinct CDR3 sequences, about an eighth seen once. Sequencing was performed on blood. These receptor sequences come from a woman between 35 and 50 years old with Graves' ophthalmopathy. The CDR3 runs from the conserved cysteine through the conserved F or W. Fields, in order: D gene, V gene, J gene, clone size, CDR3 protein, CDR3 DNA. A D gene is named only where the DNA matches it firmly. The size field is filled for only some rows; it gives once, few, many or a size class.

>NA|TRBV9|TRBJ1-1|few
CASSGGGGTEAFF
TGTGCCAGCAGCGGGGGGGGGGGCACTGAAGCTTTCTTT
>NA|TRBV14|TRBJ1-1|few
CASRGGLAEAFF
TGTGCCAGCAGGGGGGGGCTGGCTGAAGCTTTCTTT
>TRBD2|TRBV5-1|TRBJ2-5|few
CASSWIGTSGQETQYF
TGCGCCAGCAGCTGGATCGGGACTAGCGGGCAAGAGACCCAGTACTTC
>TRBD1|TRBV7-2|TRBJ1-2|many
CASSLFGQGARGYTF
TGTGCCAGCAGCTTATTCGGACAGGGGGCCAGGGGCTACACCTTC
>NA|TRBV14|TRBJ1-1|many
CASSRHENTEAFF
TGTGCCAGCAGCCGGCATGAGAACACTGAAGCTTTCTTT
>NA|TRBV7-2|TRBJ2-2|NA
CASSLGGPMAPRTGELFF
TGTGCCAGCAGCTTAGGGGGCCCTATGGCCCCACGGACCGGGGAGCTGTTTTTT
>TRBD2|TRBV20-1|TRBJ2-2|few
CSARGTRNTGELFF
TGCAGTGCTAGAGGGACTAGGAACACCGGGGAGCTGTTTTTT
>NA|TRBV18|TRBJ1-5|many
CASSSWDQPQHF
TGTGCCAGCTCATCTTGGGATCAGCCCCAGCATTTT
>NA|TRBV12-3/TRBV12-4|TRBJ1-6|many
CASRSGESSYNSPLHF
TGTGCCAGCAGGTCTGGGGAAAGCTCCTATAATTCACCCCTCCACTTT
>NA|TRBV5-5|TRBJ2-7|once
CASSLDGRVDNEQYF
TGTGCCAGCAGCTTGGACGGGAGAGTCGACAATGAGCAGTACTTC
>NA|TRBV6-1|TRBJ1-1|NA
CASRASSVAFF
TGTGCCAGCAGAGCCTCATCCGTAGCTTTCTTT
>TRBD1|TRBV5-8|TRBJ1-2|NA
CASSLPWTGAVSNYGYTF
TGTGCCAGCAGCTTGCCGTGGACAGGGGCAGTCTCTAACTATGGCTACACCTTC
>NA|TRBV5-1|TRBJ2-7|many
CASSWQGGGYEQYF
TGCGCCAGCAGCTGGCAGGGGGGAGGCTACGAGCAGTACTTC
>NA|TRBV5-4|TRBJ1-1|NA
CASSFGSPMNTEAFF
TGTGCCAGCAGCTTCGGATCTCCCATGAACACTGAAGCTTTCTTT
>NA|TRBV6-5|TRBJ2-7|many
CASSYMYEQYF
TGTGCCAGCAGTTACATGTACGAGCAGTACTTC
>NA|TRBV20-1|TRBJ2-3|many
CSARPLPSTDTQYF
TGCAGTGCTAGACCTTTACCTAGCACAGATACGCAGTATTTT
>NA|TRBV13|TRBJ2-5|many
CASSLAGGLQLYQETQYF
TGTGCCAGCAGCTTAGCGGGCGGTCTCCAGCTGTACCAAGAGACCCAGTACTTC
>TRBD1|TRBV18|TRBJ2-7|NA
CASSPGTGRPYEQYF
TGTGCCAGCTCACCAGGGACAGGGCGGCCCTACGAGCAGTACTTC
>TRBD1|TRBV7-6|TRBJ2-1|many
CASSRSGGSYNEQFF
TGTGCCAGCAGTAGGTCAGGGGGATCCTACAATGAGCAGTTCTTC
>NA|TRBV12-5|TRBJ1-1|many
CASGPHAGGGEAFF
TGTGCTAGTGGTCCCCACGCGGGCGGGGGTGAAGCTTTCTTT
>TRBD1|TRBV6-8|TRBJ1-4|many
CASGGTVNEKLFF
TGTGCCAGTGGGGGGACAGTTAATGAAAAACTGTTTTTT
>TRBD2|TRBV20-1|TRBJ2-5|many
CSASQGLAGGKTQYF
TGCAGTGCTTCCCAGGGGCTAGCGGGAGGAAAGACCCAGTACTTC
>TRBD2|TRBV2|TRBJ2-3|many
CASSEGGGRADTQYF
TGTGCCAGCAGTGAAGGAGGAGGGAGGGCAGATACGCAGTATTTT
>TRBD1|TRBV2|TRBJ2-2|many
CASSETGGLGELFF
TGTGCCAGCAGTGAAACAGGGGGCCTCGGGGAGCTGTTTTTT
>TRBD2|TRBV6-1|TRBJ2-7|many
CASRSGTSLYEQYF
TGTGCCAGCAGGTCCGGGACTAGTCTGTACGAGCAGTACTTC
>TRBD1|TRBV6-6|TRBJ1-1|many
CASSYSILLEGANTEAFF
TGTGCCAGCAGTTACTCGATCTTACTTGAGGGGGCCAACACTGAAGCTTTCTTT
>TRBD2|TRBV7-2|TRBJ2-7|many
CASSKTSAYEQYF
TGTGCCAGCAGCAAGACTAGCGCCTACGAGCAGTACTTC
>NA|TRBV28|TRBJ1-2|many
CASSFGRDGYTF
TGTGCCAGCAGTTTTGGCCGGGATGGCTACACCTTC
>NA|TRBV27|TRBJ2-7|many
CASSLLKLSHEQYF
TGTGCCAGCAGTTTATTGAAGCTATCCCACGAGCAGTACTTC
>NA|TRBV24-1|TRBJ1-5|many
CATSEMTVNQPQHF
TGTGCCACCAGTGAGATGACGGTAAATCAGCCCCAGCATTTT
>TRBD2|TRBV7-9|TRBJ2-1|NA
CASSLLLAGNYNEQFF
TGTGCCAGCAGCTTATTGCTAGCGGGAAATTACAATGAGCAGTTCTTC
>TRBD1|TRBV6-1|TRBJ2-7|many
CASSLRTGFDYEQYF
TGTGCCAGCAGTCTTCGGACAGGGTTCGACTACGAGCAGTACTTC
>NA|TRBV7-9|TRBJ2-5|many
CASSSTGGIRETQYF
TGTGCCAGCAGCTCAACAGGAGGGATCCGAGAGACCCAGTACTTC
>TRBD1|TRBV20-1|TRBJ2-7|NA
CSAPTPGQVFQDEQYF
TGCAGTGCCCCGACGCCGGGACAGGTTTTCCAGGACGAGCAGTACTTC
>TRBD1|TRBV11-2|TRBJ2-7|few
CASSLRNPGTGVHEQYF
TGTGCCAGCAGCCTGAGAAACCCCGGGACAGGGGTCCACGAGCAGTACTTC
>TRBD2|TRBV28|TRBJ2-7|many
CASSPRLAGGYEQYF
TGTGCCAGCAGTCCCCGACTAGCGGGAGGCTACGAGCAGTACTTC
>NA|TRBV27|TRBJ1-5|few
CASSPGHGNQPQHF
TGTGCCAGCAGCCCGGGTCACGGTAATCAGCCCCAGCATTTT
>TRBD1|TRBV30|TRBJ2-3|NA
CAWRDTGASTDTQYF
TGTGCCTGGAGGGATACAGGGGCAAGCACAGATACGCAGTATTTT
>NA|TRBV12-3/TRBV12-4|TRBJ2-2|few
CASSRRGGGELFF
TGTGCCAGCAGTCGGAGGGGGGGCGGGGAGCTGTTTTTT
>NA|TRBV2|TRBJ1-1|many
CASSEYQRYNTEAFF
TGTGCCAGCAGTGAATACCAAAGGTATAACACTGAAGCTTTCTTT
>NA|TRBV29-1|TRBJ1-1|many
CSVVRRVGSVNTEAFF
TGCAGCGTTGTACGCCGCGTGGGCAGTGTGAACACTGAAGCTTTCTTT
>NA|TRBV18|TRBJ1-1|NA
CASSLGAEDTEAFF
TGTGCCAGCTCACTTGGGGCAGAGGACACTGAAGCTTTCTTT
>TRBD2|TRBV3-1|TRBJ2-7|many
CASSRPSGRAFEDEQYF
TGTGCCAGCAGCCGGCCTAGCGGGAGGGCCTTTGAGGACGAGCAGTACTTC
>TRBD1|TRBV29-1|TRBJ1-1|many
CSAGQGGANTEAFF
TGCAGCGCGGGACAGGGGGGCGCGAACACTGAAGCTTTCTTT
>NA|TRBV20-1|TRBJ1-1|NA
CNARVDRNTEAFF
TGCAATGCTAGAGTGGATAGAAACACTGAAGCTTTCTTT
>NA|TRBV11-2|TRBJ1-2|few
CASSLEAPPRSYGYTF
TGTGCCAGCAGCTTAGAGGCCCCCCCGAGGAGCTATGGCTACACCTTC
>NA|TRBV11-3|TRBJ2-7|NA
CASSPRGRGSEQYF
TGTGCCAGCAGCCCTCGAGGGAGAGGAAGCGAGCAGTACTTC
>NA|TRBV10-2|TRBJ1-5|many
CASSEGRGSYSNQPQHF
TGCGCCAGCAGTGAGGGCCGGGGTTCGTATAGCAATCAGCCCCAGCATTTT
>TRBD2|TRBV4-2|TRBJ2-1|NA
CASSPRLAGGDNEQFF
TGTGCCAGCAGCCCTCGACTAGCGGGAGGAGACAATGAGCAGTTCTTC